The 19 T cell receptor beta chains listed next were all sequenced from one sample in a study of cytomegalovirus exposure and HLA in healthy donors. 13 Jbeta primers and 60 Vbeta primers were used for the PCR. Clones were sequenced by immunoSEQ multiplex PCR, and TCRdb holds only the in-frame ones, with some missing. This sample's clone table lists tens of thousands of clones. Sequencing was performed on PBMCs. Receptor source: a male donor in good health and CMV-seropositive.

V and J are TRBV27 and TRBJ1-5; tentatively, D is TRBD1 (5 bases). The CDR3 covers 15 residues. The V end was cut by 8 bases, the J end by 5 bases, with 19 bases between. From germline, CDR1 is MNHEY and CDR2 SMNVEV (reference sequence). This chain's CDR3 is CASGWSGAHYQPQHF. In DNA form, the CDR3 reads TGTGCCAGCGGTTGGAGTGGGGCACACTATCAGCCCCAGCATTTT.

This chain connects TRBV2 to TRBJ2-7, with 13 bases identical to TRBD2. Germline values: CDR1 SNHLY, CDR2 FYNNEI. V lost 7 bases to trimming and J lost 12 bases; unmatched junction nucleotides: 18. The CDR3 contains 16 residues. The CDR3 coding sequence is TGTGCCAGCACCCTAGGACTAGCGGGGGATTCTACAGAGGGGTACTTC. It codes for CASTLGLAGDSTEGYF.

The gene calls are TRBV6-5 and TRBJ2-6; D is uncertain. The CDR3 consists of 16 residues. Germline V gene sequence: CDR1 MNHEY, CDR2 SVGAGI. The V gene lost 4 bases and the J gene lost 0 bases, with 10 bases spanning the gap. The chain's CDR3 is CASSSTAASGANVLTF. The CDR3 DNA sequence: TGTGCCAGCAGTTCCACCGCGGCCTCTGGGGCCAACGTCCTGACTTTC.

This chain joins TRBV7-9 and TRBJ1-2; the match to TRBD1 covers 8 bases. The V and J ends lost 5 bases and 6 bases, in that order; junction bases with no gene match: 14. CDR3 size: 16 residues. Germline CDR1 and CDR2: SEHNR and FQNEAQ (reference sequence). The CDR3 spells CASSLGTGIIVDGYTF. As DNA, the CDR3 is TGTGCCAGCAGCCTTGGGACAGGCATTATTGTGGATGGCTACACCTTC.

The V gene is TRBV4-2, the J gene TRBJ1-1, with D tentatively TRBD1 (6 bases). V was cut by 5 bases and J by 4 bases, with 14 bases left in between. This CDR3 comprises 14 residues. CDR1 is LGHNA, CDR2 YNFKEQ, per germline. CDR3 protein: CASSATGLGTEAFF. CDR3 DNA sequence: TGTGCCAGCAGCGCCACAGGGCTAGGCACTGAAGCTTTCTTT.

The rearrangement links TRBV7-9 to TRBJ2-1, with TRBD2 identical over 7 bases. J lost 4 bases, V lost 8 bases, and 8 bases had no gene match. Germline CDR1 and CDR2: SEHNR and FQNEAQ (reference sequence). CDR3 length equals 14 residues. The CDR3: CASGTVAGYNEQFF. CDR3 coding DNA: TGTGCCAGCGGGACGGTAGCGGGTTACAATGAGCAGTTCTTC.

The V call is TRBV18, the J call TRBJ2-2; 8 bases are shared with TRBD1. Germline values: CDR1 KGHSH, CDR2 LQKENI. Unmatched junction bases numbered 8, after V lost 3 bases and J lost 8 bases. This CDR3 has 15 amino acids. The CDR3: CASSPVQGATGELFF. The DNA of the CDR3 is TGTGCCAGCTCACCTGTGCAGGGGGCAACTGGGGAGCTGTTTTTT.

On this clone: Since the CDR3 does not end with the conserved phenylalanine or tryptophan, this likely comes from a read error. The DNA is left out, because the CDR3 cannot be placed on it with certainty; the CDR3 is given as TCRdb lists it. This chain links TRBV6-1 with TRBJ2-7; the DNA was not used to check the table's D call, TRBD2. In germline, CDR1 is MNHNS, CDR2 SASEGT. Including both end residues, the CDR3 is 11 amino acids long. This chain's CDR3 is CASSEGRRQTA.

V and J are TRBV6-1 and TRBJ2-2; 9 bases are a match to TRBD1. This CDR3 has 14 amino acids. J was trimmed by 3 bases and V by 6 bases; bases with no gene match: 2. Germline V gene data show CDR1 as MNHNS and CDR2 as SASEGT. The CDR3 DNA sequence: TGTGCCAGCAGACAGGGGGCAGACACCGGGGAGCTGTTTTTT. Its translation is CASRQGADTGELFF.

The chain joins TRBV7-6 to TRBJ2-3, with TRBD2 matching over 12 bases. V lost 1 base to trimming and J lost 2 bases; unmatched junction nucleotides: 4. The length of the CDR3 is 17 residues. CDR1 and CDR2 (germline): SGHVS, FNYEAQ. The CDR3 nucleotides read TGTGCCAGCAGCTTAGTGACTAGCGGGGGTGACACAGATACGCAGTATTTT. Its protein product is CASSLVTSGGDTDTQYF.

The chain links TRBV4-3 to TRBJ2-1; 14 bases are shared with TRBD2. J gave up 8 bases and V 3 bases, and 6 bases lay outside the gene matches. CDR3 length: 16 amino acids. CDR1 is LGHNA, CDR2 YSLEER, per germline. The CDR3 nucleotides read TGCGCCAGCAGCCAGGGGACTAGCGGGAGAGAGGATGAGCAGTTCTTC. Residues: CASSQGTSGREDEQFF.

This chain connects TRBV5-1 to TRBJ2-2, with TRBD2 identical over 7 bases. Germline CDR1 is SGHRS and CDR2 is YFSETQ. This CDR3 region has 15 residues. Trimming at V came to 1 base and at J to 0 bases, leaving 0 bases not matched to a gene. The CDR3 nucleotides are TGCGCCAGCAGCTTGCTAGCGGCGAACACCGGGGAGCTGTTTTTT. It encodes CASSLLAANTGELFF.

This chain connects TRBV6-1 to TRBJ2-7; 9 bases agree with TRBD2. V lost 0 bases, J lost 0 bases, and 0 bases stayed unmatched. The germline CDR1 and CDR2 sequences are MNHNS and SASEGT. This CDR3 spans 15 amino acids. CDR3 DNA sequence: TGTGCCAGCAGTGAAGCTAGCGGGGGCTCCTACGAGCAGTACTTC. This gives the protein CASSEASGGSYEQYF.

The chain carries TRBV7-2 and TRBJ2-2, with TRBD1 as a possible D gene (5 bases). Trimming pared 2 bases from V and 6 bases from J, leaving 13 bases between. The CDR3 is 15 residues long. The V gene's germline CDR1 is SGHTA and CDR2 FQGNSA. This CDR3 reads CASSLQGYGSGELFF. The CDR3 nucleotides read TGTGCCAGCAGCTTACAGGGTTACGGGTCCGGGGAGCTGTTTTTT.

The chain has TRBV15 and TRBJ2-7; D may be TRBD1 (6 bases). The CDR3 covers 15 residues. Germline loops: CDR1 LNHNV, CDR2 YYDKDF (reference sequence). Trimming removed 0 bases at V and 3 bases at J, with 12 bases between. The CDR3 loop reads CATSRDVQGFYEQYF. DNA of the CDR3: TGTGCCACCAGCAGAGATGTACAGGGATTCTACGAGCAGTACTTC.

This rearrangement joins TRBV4-2 to TRBJ1-1; 8 positions agree with TRBD1. This CDR3 has 17 residues. Germline V gene data show CDR1 as LGHNA and CDR2 as YNFKEQ. Trimming took 4 bases from V and 0 from J; bases not matched to a gene: 10. The CDR3 sequence is CASSPGQGLIMNTEAFF. Here the CDR3 DNA reads TGTGCCAGCAGCCCCGGACAGGGATTAATCATGAACACTGAAGCTTTCTTT.

The chain recombines TRBV4-3 with TRBJ2-1; TRBD2 matches 7 bases. This CDR3 has 16 residues. Germline assignment: CDR1 LGHNA and CDR2 YSLEER. The V and J ends lost 0 bases and 3 bases, in that order; junction bases with no gene match: 5. CDR3 sequence (DNA): TGCGCCAGCAGCCAAGATGCTAGCGGATACTACAATGAGCAGTTCTTC. As protein: CASSQDASGYYNEQFF.

V is TRBV5-1 and J is TRBJ1-1; D is perhaps TRBD1 (5 bases). CDR1 and CDR2 (germline): SGHRS, YFSETQ. The V and J ends lost 0 bases and 7 bases respectively, with 10 bases between them. CDR3 length: 13 residues. The CDR3 nucleotides are TGCGCCAGCAGCTTGGGGCAGGGCGGTGAAGCTTTCTTT. Its translation: CASSLGQGGEAFF.

The CDR3 region is CASSATASSYNEQFF. The CDR3 DNA reads as TGTGCCAGCAGCGCGACAGCTAGCTCCTACAATGAGCAGTTCTTC. The chain employs TRBV7-2 and TRBJ2-1, with D possibly being TRBD1 (5 bases). The CDR3 consists of 15 residues. Germline assignment: CDR1 SGHTA and CDR2 FQGNSA. Trimming stripped 5 bases from V and 0 bases from J, with 11 bases between. Looking up the rest from reference TRBV7-2 and TRBJ2-1 gives the full variable domain: GAGVSQSPSNKVTEKGKDVELRCDPISGHTALYWYRQSLGQGLEFLIYFQGNSAPDKSGLPSDRFSAERTGGSVSTLTIQRTQQEDSAVYLCASSATASSYNEQFFGPGTRLTVL.